This T cell receptor beta chain comes out of a study of T cells in Graves' hyperthyroidism and ophthalmopathy. Germline V gene sequence: CDR1 LNHDA, CDR2 SQIVND (reference sequence). The CDR3 totals 17 residues. Germline trimming cut 5 bases from V and 0 bases from J; bases unmatched to any gene: 10. Researchers amplified the TCR beta CDR3 regions from RNA transcripts. First-round RT-PCR with HTBI primers amplified the TCR CDR3 region. MiXCR, applied by TCRdb to the multiplex PCR reads, yields one record per CDR3 protein. The sample has around 600,000 distinct CDR3 sequences; roughly 45% are singletons. Study results and limitations: By a 13 V-J model, ophthalmopathy was set apart from stable hyperthyroidism.

The study left out patients who had uncontrolled infection, other autoimmune disease, pregnancy or lactation. Every diagnosis used clinical symptoms, serum thyroxine and TRAb, thyroid ultrasound and orbital computed tomography. In the case of this clonotype: The antigen is unknown.

Sequencing was done on a sample of peripheral blood or thyroid tissue (not recorded which). This TCR came from an adult man with Graves' disease, either hyperthyroidism or ophthalmopathy (not recorded which). The rearrangement joins TRBV19 to TRBJ2-7; 10 bases align to TRBD2. This chain's CDR3 is CASSRLGTSDHSYEQYF. The CDR3, as DNA: TGTGCCAGTAGTCGGTTGGGGACTAGCGACCACTCCTACGAGCAGTACTTC.